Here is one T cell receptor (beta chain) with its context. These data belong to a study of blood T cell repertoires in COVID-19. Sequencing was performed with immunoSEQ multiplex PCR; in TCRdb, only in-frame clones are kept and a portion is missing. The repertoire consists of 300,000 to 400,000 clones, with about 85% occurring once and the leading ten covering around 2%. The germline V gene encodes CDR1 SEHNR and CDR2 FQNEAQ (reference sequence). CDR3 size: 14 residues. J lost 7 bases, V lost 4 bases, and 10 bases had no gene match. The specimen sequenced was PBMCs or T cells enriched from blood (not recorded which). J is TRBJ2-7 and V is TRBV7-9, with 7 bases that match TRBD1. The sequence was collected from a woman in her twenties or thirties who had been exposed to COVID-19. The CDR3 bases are TGTGCCAGCAGCTCGATGGGACAGTTTAAGGAGCAGTACTTC. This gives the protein CASSSMGQFKEQYF.